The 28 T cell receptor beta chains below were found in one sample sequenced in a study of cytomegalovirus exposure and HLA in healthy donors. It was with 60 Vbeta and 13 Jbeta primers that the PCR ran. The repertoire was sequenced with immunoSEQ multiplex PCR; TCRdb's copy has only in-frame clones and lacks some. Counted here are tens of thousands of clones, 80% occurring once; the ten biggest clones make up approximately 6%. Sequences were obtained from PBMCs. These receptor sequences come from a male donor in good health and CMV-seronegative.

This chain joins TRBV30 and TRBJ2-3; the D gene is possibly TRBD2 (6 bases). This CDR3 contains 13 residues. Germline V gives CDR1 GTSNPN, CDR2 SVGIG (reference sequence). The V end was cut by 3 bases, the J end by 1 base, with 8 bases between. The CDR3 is CAWRVAGTDTQYF. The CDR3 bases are TGTGCCTGGAGAGTAGCGGGCACAGATACGCAGTATTTT.

For the CDR3, the DNA is TGTGCCAGCAGTCGACAGACAGGGAACACTGAAGCTTTCTTT. It yields the protein CASSRQTGNTEAFF. V and J are TRBV6-5 and TRBJ1-1, with D possibly being TRBD1 (6 bases). V was pared by 5 bases and J by 1 base, with 11 bases between. The CDR3 loop spans 14 amino acids. Germline V gene sequence: CDR1 MNHEY, CDR2 SVGAGI.

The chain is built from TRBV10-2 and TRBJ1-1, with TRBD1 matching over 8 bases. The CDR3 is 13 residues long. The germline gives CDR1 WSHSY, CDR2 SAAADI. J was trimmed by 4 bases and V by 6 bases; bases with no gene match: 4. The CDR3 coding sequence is TGCGCCAGCAGGAGGCAGGGGGCCACTGAAGCTTTCTTT. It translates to CASRRQGATEAFF.

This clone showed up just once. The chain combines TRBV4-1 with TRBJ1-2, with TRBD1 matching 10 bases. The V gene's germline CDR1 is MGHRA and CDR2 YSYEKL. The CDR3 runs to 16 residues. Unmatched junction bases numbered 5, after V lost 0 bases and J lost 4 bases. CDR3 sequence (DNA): TGCGCCAGCAGCCAAGATTCGACAGGGGGCGGCTATGGCTACACCTTC. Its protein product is CASSQDSTGGGYGYTF.

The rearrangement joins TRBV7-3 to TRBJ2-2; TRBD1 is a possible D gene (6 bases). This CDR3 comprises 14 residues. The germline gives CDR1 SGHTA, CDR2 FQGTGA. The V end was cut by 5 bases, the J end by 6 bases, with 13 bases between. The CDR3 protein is CASSTSRGPGELFF. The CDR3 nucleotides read TGTGCCAGCAGCACGAGCAGGGGTCCCGGGGAGCTGTTTTTT. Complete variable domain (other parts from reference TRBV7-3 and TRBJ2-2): GAGVSQTPSNKVTEKGKYVELRCDPISGHTALYWYRQSLGQGPEFLIYFQGTGAADDSGLPNDRFFAVRPEGSVSTLKIQRTERGDSAVYLCASSTSRGPGELFFGEGSRLTVL.

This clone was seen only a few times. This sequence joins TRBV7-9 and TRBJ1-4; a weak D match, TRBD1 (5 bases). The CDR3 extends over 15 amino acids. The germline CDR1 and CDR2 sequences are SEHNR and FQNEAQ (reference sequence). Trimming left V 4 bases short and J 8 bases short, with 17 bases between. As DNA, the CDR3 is TGTGCCAGCAGCTCAAAGAGACGGACACACGAAAAACTGTTTTTT. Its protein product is CASSSKRRTHEKLFF.

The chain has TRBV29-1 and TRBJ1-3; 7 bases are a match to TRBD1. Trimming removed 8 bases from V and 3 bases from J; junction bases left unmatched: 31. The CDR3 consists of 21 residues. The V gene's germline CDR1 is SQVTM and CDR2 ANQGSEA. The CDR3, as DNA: TGCAGCATACCGGGACAGTATTCGAATCCGGGTCGATGGGCCGGTGGAAACACCATATATTTT. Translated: CSIPGQYSNPGRWAGGNTIYF.

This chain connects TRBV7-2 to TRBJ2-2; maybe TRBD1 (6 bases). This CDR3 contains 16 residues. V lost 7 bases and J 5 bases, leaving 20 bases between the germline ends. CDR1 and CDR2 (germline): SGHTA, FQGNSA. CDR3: CASTFPGQGRTGELFF. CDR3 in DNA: TGTGCCAGCACCTTCCCAGGGCAGGGGCGGACCGGGGAGCTGTTTTTT.

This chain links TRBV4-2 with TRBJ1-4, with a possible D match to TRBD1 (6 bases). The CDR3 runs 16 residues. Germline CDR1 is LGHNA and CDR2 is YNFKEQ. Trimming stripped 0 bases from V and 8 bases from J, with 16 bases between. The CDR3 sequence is CASSQEGGGGLEKLFF. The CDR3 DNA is TGTGCCAGCAGCCAAGAAGGAGGGGGGGGGCTGGAAAAACTGTTTTTT.

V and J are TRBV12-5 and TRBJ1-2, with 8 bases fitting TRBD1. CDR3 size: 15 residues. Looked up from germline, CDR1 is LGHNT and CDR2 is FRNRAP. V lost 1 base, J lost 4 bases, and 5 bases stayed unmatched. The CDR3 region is CASGLAPGQVYGYTF. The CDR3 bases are TGTGCTAGTGGTTTGGCACCGGGACAGGTCTATGGCTACACCTTC.

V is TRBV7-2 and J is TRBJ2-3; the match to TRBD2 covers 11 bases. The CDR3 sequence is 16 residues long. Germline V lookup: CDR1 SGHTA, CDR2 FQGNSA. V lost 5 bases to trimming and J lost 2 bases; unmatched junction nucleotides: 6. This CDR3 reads CASSRPSGGSTDTQYF. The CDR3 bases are TGTGCCAGCAGCCGCCCTAGCGGGGGGTCCACAGATACGCAGTATTTT.

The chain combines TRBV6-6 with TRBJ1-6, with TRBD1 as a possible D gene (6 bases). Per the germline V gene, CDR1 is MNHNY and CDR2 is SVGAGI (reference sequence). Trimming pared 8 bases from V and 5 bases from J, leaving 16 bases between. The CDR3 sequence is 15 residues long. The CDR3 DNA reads TGTGCCAGCGGTAGGGGGACCCAGGATAATTCACCCCTCCACTTT. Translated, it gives CASGRGTQDNSPLHF.

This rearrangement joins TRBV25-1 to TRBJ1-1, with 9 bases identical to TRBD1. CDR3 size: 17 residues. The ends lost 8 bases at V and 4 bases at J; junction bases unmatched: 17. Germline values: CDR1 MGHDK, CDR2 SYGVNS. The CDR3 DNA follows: TGTGCCAGCCTCCCGCTCCGGGACAGGGTTCGCGGCACTGAAGCTTTCTTT. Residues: CASLPLRDRVRGTEAFF.

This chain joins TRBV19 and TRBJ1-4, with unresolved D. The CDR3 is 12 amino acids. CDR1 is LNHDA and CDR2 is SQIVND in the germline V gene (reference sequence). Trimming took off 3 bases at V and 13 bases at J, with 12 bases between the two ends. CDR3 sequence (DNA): TGTGCCAGTAGTATCTCTAAGGGAGGACTGTTTTTT. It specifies CASSISKGGLFF.

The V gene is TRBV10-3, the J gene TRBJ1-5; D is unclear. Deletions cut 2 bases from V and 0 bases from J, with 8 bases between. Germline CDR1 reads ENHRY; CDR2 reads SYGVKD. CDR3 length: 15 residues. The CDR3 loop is CAISEIEGSNQPQHF. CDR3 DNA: TGTGCCATCAGTGAGATCGAGGGTAGCAATCAGCCCCAGCATTTT.

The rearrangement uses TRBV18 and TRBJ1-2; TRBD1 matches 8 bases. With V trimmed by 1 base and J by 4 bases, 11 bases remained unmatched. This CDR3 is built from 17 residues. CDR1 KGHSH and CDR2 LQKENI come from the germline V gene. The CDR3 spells CASSPQRQGPSSYGYTF. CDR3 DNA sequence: TGTGCCAGCTCACCACAGAGACAGGGGCCATCAAGCTATGGCTACACCTTC.

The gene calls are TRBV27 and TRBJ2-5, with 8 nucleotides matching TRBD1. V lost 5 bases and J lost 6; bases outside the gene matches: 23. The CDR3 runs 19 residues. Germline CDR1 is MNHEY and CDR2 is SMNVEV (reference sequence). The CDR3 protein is CASSTSGQVNTPGGQTQYF. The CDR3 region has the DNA TGTGCCAGCAGTACCTCGGGACAGGTGAACACCCCAGGGGGTCAGACCCAGTACTTC.

CDR3 residues: CASSVGVQNQETQYF. The CDR3, as DNA: TGTGCCAGCAGCGTAGGTGTCCAGAACCAAGAGACCCAGTACTTC. This chain uses TRBV9 with TRBJ2-5; D uncertain. Germline CDR1 and CDR2: SGDLS and YYNGEE. V lost 0 bases to trimming and J lost 0 bases, with 9 bases between them. This CDR3 region has 15 residues.

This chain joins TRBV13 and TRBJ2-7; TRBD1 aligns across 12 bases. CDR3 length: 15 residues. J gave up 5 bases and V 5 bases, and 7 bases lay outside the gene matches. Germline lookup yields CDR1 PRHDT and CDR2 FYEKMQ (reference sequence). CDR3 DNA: TGTGCCAGCAGCGAGTCCGGGACAGGGGGCCACGAGCAGTACTTC. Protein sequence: CASSESGTGGHEQYF.

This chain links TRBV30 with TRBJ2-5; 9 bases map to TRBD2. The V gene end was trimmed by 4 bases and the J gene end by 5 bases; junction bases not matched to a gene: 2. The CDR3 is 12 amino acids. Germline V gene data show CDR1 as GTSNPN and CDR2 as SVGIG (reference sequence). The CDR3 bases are TGTGCCTGGAAGGCGGGGGGGGAGACCCAGTACTTC. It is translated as CAWKAGGETQYF.

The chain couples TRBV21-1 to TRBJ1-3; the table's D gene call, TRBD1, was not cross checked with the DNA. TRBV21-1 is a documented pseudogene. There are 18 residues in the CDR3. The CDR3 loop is CASSALAPRTDSGNTIYF. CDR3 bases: TGTGCCAGCAGCGCCCTGGCCCCCCGGACAGACTCTGGAAACACCATATATTTT.

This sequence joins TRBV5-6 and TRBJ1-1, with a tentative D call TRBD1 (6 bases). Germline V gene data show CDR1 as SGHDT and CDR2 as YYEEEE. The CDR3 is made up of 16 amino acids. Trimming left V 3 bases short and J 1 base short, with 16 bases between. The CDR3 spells CASSYAGGFWNTEAFF. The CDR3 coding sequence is TGTGCCAGCAGCTACGCGGGGGGCTTTTGGAACACTGAAGCTTTCTTT.

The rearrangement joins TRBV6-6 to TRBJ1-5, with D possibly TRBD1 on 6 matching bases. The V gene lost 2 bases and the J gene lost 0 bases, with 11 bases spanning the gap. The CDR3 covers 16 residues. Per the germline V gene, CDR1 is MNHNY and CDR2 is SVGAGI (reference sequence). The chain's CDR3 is CASSYRTDYSNQPQHF. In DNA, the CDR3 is TGTGCCAGCAGTTACCGGACAGACTATAGCAATCAGCCCCAGCATTTT.

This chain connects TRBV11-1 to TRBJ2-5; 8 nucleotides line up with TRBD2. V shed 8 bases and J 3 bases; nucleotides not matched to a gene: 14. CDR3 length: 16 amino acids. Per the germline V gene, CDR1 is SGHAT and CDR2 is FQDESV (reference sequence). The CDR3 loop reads CASGSPAGGAKETQYF. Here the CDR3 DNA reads TGTGCCAGCGGATCTCCCGCGGGGGGCGCCAAAGAGACCCAGTACTTC.

CDR3 sequence reads: CASSQIPQWGPGNTIYF. DNA of the CDR3: TGTGCCAGCAGTCAGATCCCCCAGTGGGGGCCTGGAAACACCATATATTTT. The chain employs TRBV27 and TRBJ1-3, with D possibly matching TRBD1 (6 bases). Germline loops: CDR1 MNHEY, CDR2 SMNVEV (reference sequence). Trimming left V 5 bases short and J 2 bases short, with 19 bases between. The CDR3 runs 17 residues.

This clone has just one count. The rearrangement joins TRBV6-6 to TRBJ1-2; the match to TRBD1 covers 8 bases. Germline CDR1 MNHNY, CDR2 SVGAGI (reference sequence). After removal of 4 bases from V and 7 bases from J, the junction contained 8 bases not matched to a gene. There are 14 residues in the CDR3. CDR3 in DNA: TGTGCCAGCAGTTTCAGCACAGGGGGGGGTGGCTACACCTTC. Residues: CASSFSTGGGGYTF.

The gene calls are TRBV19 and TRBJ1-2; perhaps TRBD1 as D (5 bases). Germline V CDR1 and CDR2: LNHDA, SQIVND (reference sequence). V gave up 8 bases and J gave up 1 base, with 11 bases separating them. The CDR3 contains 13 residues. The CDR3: CASRWGVNYGYTF. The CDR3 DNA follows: TGTGCCAGTCGTTGGGGGGTTAACTATGGCTACACCTTC.

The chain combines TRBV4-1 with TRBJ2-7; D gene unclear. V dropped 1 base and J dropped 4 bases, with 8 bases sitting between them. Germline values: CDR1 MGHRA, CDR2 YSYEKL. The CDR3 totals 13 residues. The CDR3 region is CASSQALFYEQYF. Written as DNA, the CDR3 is TGCGCCAGCAGCCAAGCTCTCTTTTACGAGCAGTACTTC.